These T cell receptor beta chains were read from a single sample in a study of shared clonotypes between healthy human individuals. Sequencing was performed with immunoSEQ multiplex PCR; in TCRdb, only in-frame clones are kept and a portion is missing. The sample consists of about 2,500,000 clones, around 94% of them appearing once. The material sequenced was naive CD4+ T cells sorted from blood. These receptors came from a man between 18 and 29 years old in good health. Each CDR3 is given with its conserved first and last residue. D genes are given only for firm matches. Size values are once, few and many counts, or a class for expanded clones, and some rows have none.

NA	TRBV4-3	TRBJ2-1	NA	CASSQGPQRPYNEQFF	TGCGCCAGCAGCCAAGGCCCCCAGCGGCCGTACAATGAGCAGTTCTTC
NA	TRBV7-2	TRBJ2-2	TRBD2	CASSLGTSGRSGELFF	TGTGCCAGCAGCCTCGGGACTAGCGGGCGTTCCGGGGAGCTGTTTTTT
NA	TRBV11-2	TRBJ2-7	TRBD1	CASSLNTGVYEQYF	TGTGCCAGCAGCTTAAATACAGGGGTATACGAGCAGTACTTC
NA	TRBV18	TRBJ2-5	TRBD2	CASSPILAGETQYF	TGTGCCAGCTCACCGATACTAGCGGGGGAGACCCAGTACTTC
NA	TRBV11-3	TRBJ2-7	NA	CASSFAGPGYEQYF	TGTGCCAGCAGCTTCGCGGGGCCGGGCTACGAGCAGTACTTC
NA	TRBV28	TRBJ1-4	NA	CASSLRTGREKLFF	TGTGCCAGCAGTTTGAGAACAGGGCGGGAAAAACTGTTTTTT
NA	TRBV6-1	TRBJ2-3	NA	CASSGAGDTQYF	TGTGCCAGCAGTGGGGCGGGAGATACGCAGTATTTT
NA	TRBV2	TRBJ2-7	NA	CASSEVGQGGNEQYF	TGTGCCAGCAGTGAAGTAGGGCAGGGGGGGAACGAGCAGTACTTC
NA	TRBV27	TRBJ1-2	TRBD1	CASSQPQGRGYTF	TGTGCCAGCAGTCAACCACAGGGGAGGGGCTACACCTTC
NA	TRBV27	TRBJ1-4	TRBD1	CASSERQGGKLFF	TGTGCCAGCAGTGAAAGACAGGGTGGAAAACTGTTTTTT
NA	TRBV10-3	TRBJ2-2	NA	CAISEVGAAGELFF	TGTGCCATCAGTGAGGTGGGGGCGGCCGGGGAGCTGTTTTTT
once	TRBV28	TRBJ2-1	NA	CASSLVVLNEQFF	TGTGCCAGCAGTTTAGTAGTTCTGAATGAGCAGTTCTTC
NA	TRBV18	TRBJ2-7	TRBD1	CASSRLSGTGGEQYF	TGTGCCAGCTCACGGTTATCCGGGACAGGCGGTGAGCAGTACTTC
NA	TRBV7-9	TRBJ1-1	NA	CASSLEVGVGNTEAFF	TGTGCCAGCAGCTTAGAGGTCGGGGTAGGGAACACTGAAGCTTTCTTT
NA	TRBV15	TRBJ2-7	NA	CATSREGQAYEQYF	TGTGCCACCAGCAGAGAGGGGCAAGCCTACGAGCAGTACTTC
NA	TRBV6-5	TRBJ2-5	TRBD1	CASGYRGLETQYF	TGTGCCAGCGGGTACAGGGGGCTAGAGACCCAGTACTTC
NA	TRBV7-2	TRBJ2-1	NA	CASSPAPNLIYNEQFF	TGTGCCAGCAGCCCTGCCCCGAACTTGATCTACAATGAGCAGTTCTTC
once	TRBV5-4	TRBJ2-1	NA	CASSLGPSSYNEQFF	TGTGCCAGCAGCTTAGGTCCGAGCTCCTACAATGAGCAGTTCTTC
few	TRBV5-6	TRBJ1-1	NA	CASSLVGRTGEAFF	TGTGCCAGCAGCTTGGTAGGCCGCACGGGTGAAGCTTTCTTT
NA	TRBV28	TRBJ2-3	TRBD2	CASSPLWRSGRWTDTQYF	TGTGCCAGCAGTCCTTTATGGCGCAGCGGGAGGTGGACAGATACGCAGTATTTT
NA	TRBV5-4	TRBJ2-2	NA	CASSLVPGTANTGELFF	TGTGCCAGCAGCTTGGTTCCCGGGACGGCGAACACCGGGGAGCTGTTTTTT
NA	TRBV11-2	TRBJ1-3	TRBD1	CASSRGQGTGNTIYF	TGTGCCAGCAGCCGAGGACAGGGGACTGGAAACACCATATATTTT
NA	TRBV5-1	TRBJ2-2	NA	CASSLAGGTGELFF	TGCGCCAGCAGCTTGGCCGGGGGTACCGGGGAGCTGTTTTTT
NA	TRBV11-3	TRBJ2-1	NA	CASSLGLQKQFF	TGTGCCAGCAGCTTAGGTCTACAGAAGCAGTTCTTC
NA	TRBV18	TRBJ1-5	NA	CASSTAGSNQPQHF	TGTGCCAGCTCCACCGCGGGGAGCAATCAGCCCCAGCATTTT
NA	TRBV11-2	TRBJ2-1	NA	CASSNGVNEQFF	TGTGCCAGCAGCAATGGGGTGAATGAGCAGTTCTTC
NA	TRBV30	TRBJ2-5	TRBD1	CAWSNRGLGETQYF	TGTGCCTGGAGTAACAGGGGCCTGGGAGAGACCCAGTACTTC
NA	TRBV5-6	TRBJ1-1	TRBD1	CASSQGTGFGGAFF	TGTGCCAGCAGCCAAGGGACAGGCTTTGGGGGAGCTTTCTTT
NA	TRBV30	TRBJ2-5	NA	CAWSKGGTEQYF	TGTGCCTGGAGTAAAGGGGGGACGGAGCAGTACTTC
NA	TRBV5-1	TRBJ2-7	TRBD2	CASSLTSGVYEQYF	TGCGCCAGCAGCTTGACTAGCGGGGTCTACGAGCAGTACTTC
NA	TRBV21-1	TRBJ2-1	NA	CASSTRWFSSYNEQFF	TGTGCCAGCAGCACTCGGTGGTTTAGCTCCTACAATGAGCAGTTCTTC
NA	TRBV5-8	TRBJ2-2	NA	CASSLVRSDTGELFF	TGTGCCAGCAGCTTGGTGAGGTCTGACACCGGGGAGCTGTTTTTT
NA	TRBV29-1	TRBJ1-1	NA	CSGRTANTEAFF	TGCAGCGGGAGGACGGCGAACACTGAAGCTTTCTTT
NA	TRBV7-6	TRBJ2-7	NA	CASSLGGAFDEQYF	TGTGCCAGCAGCTTAGGGGGGGCGTTCGACGAGCAGTACTTC
NA	TRBV11-3	TRBJ2-7	NA	CASSLGAGAYEQYF	TGTGCCAGCAGCTTAGGTGCAGGCGCCTACGAGCAGTACTTC
NA	TRBV5-1	TRBJ2-1	NA	CASSLSEYNEQFF	TGCGCCAGCAGCTTGTCGGAGTACAATGAGCAGTTCTTC
NA	TRBV5-4	TRBJ2-3	TRBD2	CAGGGAADTQYF	TGTGCTGGCGGGGGGGCGGCAGATACGCAGTATTTT
few	TRBV27	TRBJ2-2	NA	CASKADSGTGELFF	TGTGCCAGCAAAGCGGACTCTGGCACCGGGGAGCTGTTTTTT
NA	TRBV25-1	TRBJ2-1	TRBD2	CASSELGSGSRNEQFF	TGTGCCAGCAGTGAATTAGGCAGCGGGAGTCGGAATGAGCAGTTCTTC
NA	TRBV28	TRBJ1-1	TRBD1	CASRPGTGRTEAFF	TGTGCCAGCAGACCCGGGACAGGGCGTACTGAAGCTTTCTTT
NA	TRBV30	TRBJ1-4	TRBD1	CAWKPGGSTNEKLFF	TGTGCCTGGAAGCCAGGGGGCTCTACTAATGAAAAACTGTTTTTT
NA	TRBV5-1	TRBJ1-4	TRBD1	CASSLTGQGNEKLFF	TGCGCCAGCAGCTTGACGGGACAGGGTAATGAAAAACTGTTTTTT
NA	TRBV30	TRBJ1-1	NA	CAWSVWAASQTEAFF	TGTGCCTGGAGTGTATGGGCAGCCAGTCAGACTGAAGCTTTCTTT
once	TRBV11-3	TRBJ2-1	TRBD2	CASSSGLASEQFF	TGTGCCAGCAGCTCCGGACTAGCTAGTGAGCAGTTCTTC
once	TRBV6-5	TRBJ1-1	TRBD1	CASSYSQGGGGEAFF	TGTGCCAGCAGTTACTCCCAGGGAGGGGGCGGTGAAGCTTTCTTT
NA	TRBV6-1	TRBJ2-7	TRBD2	CAVRSGGGEQYF	TGTGCCGTTAGGAGCGGGGGAGGCGAGCAGTACTTC
NA	TRBV9	TRBJ2-7	NA	CASSPAGLPYEQYF	TGTGCCAGCAGCCCGGCAGGACTGCCCTACGAGCAGTACTTC